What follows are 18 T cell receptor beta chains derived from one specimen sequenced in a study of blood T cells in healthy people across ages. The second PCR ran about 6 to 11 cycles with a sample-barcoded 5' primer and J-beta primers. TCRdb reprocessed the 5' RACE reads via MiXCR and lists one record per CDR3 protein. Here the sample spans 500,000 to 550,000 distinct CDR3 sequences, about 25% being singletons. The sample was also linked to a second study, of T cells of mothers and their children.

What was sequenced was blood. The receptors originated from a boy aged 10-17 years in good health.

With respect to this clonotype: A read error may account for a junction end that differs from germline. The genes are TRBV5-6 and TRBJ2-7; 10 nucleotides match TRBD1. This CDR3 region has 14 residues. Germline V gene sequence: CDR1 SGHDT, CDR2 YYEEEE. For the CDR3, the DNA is TGTGTCAGCAGCCCATGGACAGGGGGCTACGAGCAGTACTTC. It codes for CVSSPWTGGYEQYF.

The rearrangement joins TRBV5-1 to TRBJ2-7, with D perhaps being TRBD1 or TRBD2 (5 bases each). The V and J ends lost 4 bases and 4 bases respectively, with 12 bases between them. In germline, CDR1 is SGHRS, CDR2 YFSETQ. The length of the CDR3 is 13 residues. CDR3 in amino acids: CASSDGTGYEQYF. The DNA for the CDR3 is TGCGCCAGCAGCGATGGGACCGGGTACGAGCAGTACTTC.

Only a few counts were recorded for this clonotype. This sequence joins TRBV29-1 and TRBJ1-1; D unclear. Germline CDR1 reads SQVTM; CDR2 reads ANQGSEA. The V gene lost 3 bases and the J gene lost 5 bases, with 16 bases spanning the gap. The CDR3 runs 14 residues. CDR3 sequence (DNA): TGCAGCGTTGAGGCAGTGGGGTATGTTACTGAAGCTTTCTTT. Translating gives CSVEAVGYVTEAFF.

CDR3 in amino acids: CASSGDAREQFF. CDR3 bases: TGTGCCAGCAGTGGGGACGCCAGAGAGCAGTTCTTC. The V and J genes are TRBV2 and TRBJ2-1; D could derive from TRBD1 or TRBD2 (5 bases each). Germline V gene sequence: CDR1 SNHLY, CDR2 FYNNEI. Trimming left V 4 bases short and J 10 bases short, with 11 bases between. The CDR3 has 12 amino acids.

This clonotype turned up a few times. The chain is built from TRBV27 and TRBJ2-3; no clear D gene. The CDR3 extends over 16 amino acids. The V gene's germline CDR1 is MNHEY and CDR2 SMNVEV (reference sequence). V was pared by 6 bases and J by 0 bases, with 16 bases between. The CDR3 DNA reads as TGTGCCAGCAGCTCCATACGCGGATCTAGCACAGATACGCAGTATTTT. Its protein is CASSSIRGSSTDTQYF.

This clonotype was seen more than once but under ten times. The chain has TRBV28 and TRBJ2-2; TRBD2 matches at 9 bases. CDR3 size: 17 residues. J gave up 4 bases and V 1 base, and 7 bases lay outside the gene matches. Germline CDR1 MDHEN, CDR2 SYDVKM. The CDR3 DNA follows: TGTGCCAGCAGTTTATTAGCGGGGGAACCGGGCACCGGGGAGCTGTTTTTT. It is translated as CASSLLAGEPGTGELFF. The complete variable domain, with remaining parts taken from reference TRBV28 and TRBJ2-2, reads DVKVTQSSRYLVKRTGEKVFLECVQDMDHENMFWYRQDPGLGLRLIYFSYDVKMKEKGDIPEGYSVSREKKERFSLILESASTNQTSMYLCASSLLAGEPGTGELFFGEGSRLTVL.

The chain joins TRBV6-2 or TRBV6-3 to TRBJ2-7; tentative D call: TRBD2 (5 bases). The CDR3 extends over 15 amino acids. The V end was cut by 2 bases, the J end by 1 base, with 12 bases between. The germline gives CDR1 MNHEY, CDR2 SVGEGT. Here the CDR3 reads CASSYPLAQSYEQYF. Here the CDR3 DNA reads TGTGCCAGCAGTTACCCCCTAGCCCAATCCTACGAGCAGTACTTC.

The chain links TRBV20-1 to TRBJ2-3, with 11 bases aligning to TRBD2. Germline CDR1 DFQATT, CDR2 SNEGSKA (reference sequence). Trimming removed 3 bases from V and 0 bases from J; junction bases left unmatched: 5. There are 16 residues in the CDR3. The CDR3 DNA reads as TGCAGTGCTAGGGGGGGACTAGCGGCGAGCACAGATACGCAGTATTTT. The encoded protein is CSARGGLAASTDTQYF.

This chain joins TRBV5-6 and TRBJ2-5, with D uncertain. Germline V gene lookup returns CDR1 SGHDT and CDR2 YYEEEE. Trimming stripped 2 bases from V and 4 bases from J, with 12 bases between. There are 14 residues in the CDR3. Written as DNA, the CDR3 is TGTGCCAGCAGCTTACCCGGCTCGGTAGAGACCCAGTACTTC. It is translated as CASSLPGSVETQYF.

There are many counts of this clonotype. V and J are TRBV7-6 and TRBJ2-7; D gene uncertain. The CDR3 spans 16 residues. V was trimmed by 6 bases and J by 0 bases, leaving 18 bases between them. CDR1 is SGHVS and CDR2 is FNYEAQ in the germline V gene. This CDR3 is CASSPIWGSSSYEQYF. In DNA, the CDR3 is TGTGCCAGCAGTCCTATTTGGGGATCAAGCTCCTACGAGCAGTACTTC.

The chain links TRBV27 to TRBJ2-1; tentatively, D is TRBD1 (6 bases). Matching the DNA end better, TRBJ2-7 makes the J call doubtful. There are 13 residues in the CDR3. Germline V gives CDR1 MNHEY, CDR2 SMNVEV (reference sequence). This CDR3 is CASSLQGPHEQYF. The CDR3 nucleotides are TGTGCCAGCAGCCTACAGGGTCCCCACGAGCAGTACTTC.

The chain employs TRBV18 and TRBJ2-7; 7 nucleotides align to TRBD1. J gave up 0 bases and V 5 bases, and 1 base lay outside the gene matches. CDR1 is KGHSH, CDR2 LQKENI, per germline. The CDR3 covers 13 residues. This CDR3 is CASSGDSSYEQYF. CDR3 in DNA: TGTGCCAGCTCAGGGGACAGCTCCTACGAGCAGTACTTC.

The CDR3 bases are TGCGCCAGCAGCCAAGAAGGCAGTTTCACCGGGGAGCTGTTTTTT. This gives the protein CASSQEGSFTGELFF. This chain links TRBV4-3 with TRBJ2-2; D gene unclear. V was trimmed by 0 bases and J by 4 bases, leaving 9 bases between them. Looked up from germline, CDR1 is LGHNA and CDR2 is YSLEER. The CDR3 is 15 amino acids.

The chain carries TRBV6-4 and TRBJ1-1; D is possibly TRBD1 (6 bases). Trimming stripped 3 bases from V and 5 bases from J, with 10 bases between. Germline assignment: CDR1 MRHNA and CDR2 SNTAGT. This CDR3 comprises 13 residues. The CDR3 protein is CASSEGTLTEAFF. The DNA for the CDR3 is TGTGCCAGCAGTGAGGGGACACTGACTGAAGCTTTCTTT.

This CDR3 reads CASSFRSGDRSGNTIYF. CDR3 DNA sequence: TGTGCCAGCAGCTTTAGATCAGGTGACCGCTCTGGAAACACCATATATTTT. This chain links TRBV13 with TRBJ1-3; D is undetermined. The CDR3 consists of 17 residues. Germline values: CDR1 PRHDT, CDR2 FYEKMQ (reference sequence). The germline V and J ends were trimmed by 3 bases and 0 bases, with 15 bases remaining between them. The full variable domain, with the rest looked up from reference TRBV13 and TRBJ1-3, is AAGVIQSPRHLIKEKRETATLKCYPIPRHDTVYWYQQGPGQDPQFLISFYEKMQSDKGSIPDRFSAQQFSDYHSELNMSSLELGDSALYFCASSFRSGDRSGNTIYFGEGSWLTVV.

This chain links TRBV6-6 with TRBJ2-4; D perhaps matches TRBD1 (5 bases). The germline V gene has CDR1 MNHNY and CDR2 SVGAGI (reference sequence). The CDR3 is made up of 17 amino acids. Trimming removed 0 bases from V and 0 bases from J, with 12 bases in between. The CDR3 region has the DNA TGTGCCAGCAGTTACTCGATTGCAGGGCTAGCCAAAAACATTCAGTACTTC. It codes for CASSYSIAGLAKNIQYF.

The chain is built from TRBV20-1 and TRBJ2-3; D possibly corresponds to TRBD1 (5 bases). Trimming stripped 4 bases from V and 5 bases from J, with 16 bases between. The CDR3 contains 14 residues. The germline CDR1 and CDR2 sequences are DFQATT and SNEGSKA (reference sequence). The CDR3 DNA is TGCAGTGCTACCGCGACAGAACGGCGAGATACGCAGTATTTT. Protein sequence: CSATATERRDTQYF.

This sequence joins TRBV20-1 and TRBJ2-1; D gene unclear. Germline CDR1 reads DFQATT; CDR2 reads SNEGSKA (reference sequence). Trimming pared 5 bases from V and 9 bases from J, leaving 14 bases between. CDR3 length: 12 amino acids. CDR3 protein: CSAGSWFGEQFF. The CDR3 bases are TGCAGTGCTGGGTCATGGTTCGGTGAGCAGTTCTTC.